The text below deals with one T cell receptor beta chain. These data come from a study of shared T cell receptors in the human thymus. The CDR3 spans 16 residues. Germline V gives CDR1 WNHNN, CDR2 SYGVQD (reference sequence). V dropped 3 bases and J dropped 10; count of bases not matched to a gene: 15. Profiled with immunoSEQ multiplex PCR; TCRdb holds only in-frame clones, not every one. The sample has over 350,000 clones; 95% are singletons. The TCR was taken from a human donor. The rearrangement links TRBV10-1 to TRBJ2-1, with 7 bases aligning to TRBD2. Input material: thymocytes. DNA of the CDR3: TGCGCCAGCAGTGACGTCCCCTCGCGGGAGAGGTGGGAGCAGTTCTTC. Residues: CASSDVPSRERWEQFF.